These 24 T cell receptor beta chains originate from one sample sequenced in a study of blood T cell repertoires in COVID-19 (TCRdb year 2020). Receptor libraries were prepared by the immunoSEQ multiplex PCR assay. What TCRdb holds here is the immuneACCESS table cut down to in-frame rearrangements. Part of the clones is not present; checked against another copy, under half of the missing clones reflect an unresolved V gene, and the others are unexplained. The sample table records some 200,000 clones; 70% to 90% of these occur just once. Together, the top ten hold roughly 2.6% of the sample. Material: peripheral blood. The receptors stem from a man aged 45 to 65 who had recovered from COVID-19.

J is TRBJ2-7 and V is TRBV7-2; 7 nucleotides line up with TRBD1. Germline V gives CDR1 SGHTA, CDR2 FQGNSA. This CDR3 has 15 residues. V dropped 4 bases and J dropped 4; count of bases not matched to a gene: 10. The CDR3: CASSSQGSLFYEQYF. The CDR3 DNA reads TGTGCCAGCAGCTCACAGGGGTCCCTTTTTTACGAGCAGTACTTC.

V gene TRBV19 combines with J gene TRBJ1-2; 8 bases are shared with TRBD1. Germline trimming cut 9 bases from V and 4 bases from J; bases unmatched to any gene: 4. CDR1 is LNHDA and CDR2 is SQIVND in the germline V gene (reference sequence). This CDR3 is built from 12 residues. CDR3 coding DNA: TGTGCCAGCAGAGACAGGGGCTATGGCTACACCTTC. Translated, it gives CASRDRGYGYTF. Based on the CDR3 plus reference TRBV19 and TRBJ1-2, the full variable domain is DGGITQSPKYLFRKEGQNVTLSCEQNLNHDAMYWYRQDPGQGLRLIYYSQIVNDFQKGDIAEGYSVSREKKESFPLTVTSAQKNPTAFYLCASRDRGYGYTFGSGTRLTVV.

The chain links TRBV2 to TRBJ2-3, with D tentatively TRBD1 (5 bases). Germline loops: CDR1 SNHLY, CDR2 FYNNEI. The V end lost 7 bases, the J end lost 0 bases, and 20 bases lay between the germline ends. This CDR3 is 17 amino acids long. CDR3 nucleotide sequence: TGTGCCAGCAAAATATGGGGCGGAAGTGCTAGCACAGATACGCAGTATTTT. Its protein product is CASKIWGGSASTDTQYF.

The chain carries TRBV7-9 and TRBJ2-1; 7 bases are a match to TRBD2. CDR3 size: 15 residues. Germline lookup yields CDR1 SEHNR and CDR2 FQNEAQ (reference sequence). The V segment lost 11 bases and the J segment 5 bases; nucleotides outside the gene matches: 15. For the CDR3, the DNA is TGTGCCTTTGCGTCCCAAGCGGGAACAAACAATGAGCAGTTCTTC. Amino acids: CAFASQAGTNNEQFF.

The CDR3 region has the DNA TGTGCCAGCAGCCCGATAGGACAGGGTCCCTACGAGCAGTACTTC. This codes for CASSPIGQGPYEQYF. The chain carries TRBV14 and TRBJ2-7; 8 bases fit TRBD1. The CDR3 is 15 amino acids. V was pared by 4 bases and J by 2 bases, with 7 bases of the junction left unmatched. Germline loops: CDR1 SGHDN, CDR2 FVKESK.

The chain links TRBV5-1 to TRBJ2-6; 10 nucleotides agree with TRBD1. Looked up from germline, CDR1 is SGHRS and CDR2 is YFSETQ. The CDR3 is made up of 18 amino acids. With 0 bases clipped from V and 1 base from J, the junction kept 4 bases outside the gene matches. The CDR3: CASSLDGTGVSGANVLTF. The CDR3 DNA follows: TGCGCCAGCAGCTTGGACGGGACAGGGGTTTCTGGGGCCAACGTCCTGACTTTC.

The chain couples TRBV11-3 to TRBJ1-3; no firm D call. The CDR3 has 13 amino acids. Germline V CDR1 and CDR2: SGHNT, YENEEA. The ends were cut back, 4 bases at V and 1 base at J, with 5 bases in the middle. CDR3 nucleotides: TGTGCCAGCAGCTCTACGTCTGGAAACACCATATATTTT. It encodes CASSSTSGNTIYF.

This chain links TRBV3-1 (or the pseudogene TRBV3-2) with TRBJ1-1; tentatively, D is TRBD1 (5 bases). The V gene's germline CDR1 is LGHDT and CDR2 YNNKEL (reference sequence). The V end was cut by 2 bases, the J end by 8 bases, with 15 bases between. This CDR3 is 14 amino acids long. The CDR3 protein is CASSQRAGQLEAFF. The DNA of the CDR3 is TGTGCCAGCAGCCAAAGGGCAGGGCAGTTAGAAGCTTTCTTT.

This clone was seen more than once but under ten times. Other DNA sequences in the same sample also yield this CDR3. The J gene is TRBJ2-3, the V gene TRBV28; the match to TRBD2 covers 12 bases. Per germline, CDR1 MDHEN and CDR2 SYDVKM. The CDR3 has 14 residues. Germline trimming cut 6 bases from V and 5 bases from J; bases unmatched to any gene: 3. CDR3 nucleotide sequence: TGTGCCAGCAGCCTGGGACTAGCGGGAGATACGCAGTATTTT. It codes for CASSLGLAGDTQYF.

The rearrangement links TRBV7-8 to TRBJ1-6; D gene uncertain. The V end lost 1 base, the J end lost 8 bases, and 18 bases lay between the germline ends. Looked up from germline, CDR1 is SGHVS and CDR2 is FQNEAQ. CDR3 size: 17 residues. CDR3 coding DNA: TGTGCCAGCAGCTTAGGATATAACAACCGACTGGATTCACCCCTCCACTTT. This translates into CASSLGYNNRLDSPLHF.

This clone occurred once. In nucleotides, the CDR3 is TGTGCCATCAGGGGGGGTTGGGGTGCAGGGTCCTACGAGCAGTACTTC. Translated: CAIRGGWGAGSYEQYF. The chain combines TRBV10-3 with TRBJ2-7; the D gene is possibly TRBD2 (6 bases). The CDR3 is 16 amino acids. Trimming shortened V by 6 bases and J by 1 base, and 19 bases separated the two germline ends. In germline, CDR1 is ENHRY, CDR2 SYGVKD.

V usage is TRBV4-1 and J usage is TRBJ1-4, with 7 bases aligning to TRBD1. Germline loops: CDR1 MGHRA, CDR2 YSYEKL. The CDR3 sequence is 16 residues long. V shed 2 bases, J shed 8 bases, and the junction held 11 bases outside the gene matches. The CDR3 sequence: CASSQPAGTVDEKLFF. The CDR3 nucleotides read TGCGCCAGCAGCCAACCCGCCGGGACAGTCGACGAAAAACTGTTTTTT.

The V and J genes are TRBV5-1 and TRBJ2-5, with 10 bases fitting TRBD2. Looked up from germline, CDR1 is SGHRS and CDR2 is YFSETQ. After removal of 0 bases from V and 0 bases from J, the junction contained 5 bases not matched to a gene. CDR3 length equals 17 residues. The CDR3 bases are TGCGCCAGCAGCTTGGTCAGGACTAGCGGAAACCAAGAGACCCAGTACTTC. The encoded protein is CASSLVRTSGNQETQYF. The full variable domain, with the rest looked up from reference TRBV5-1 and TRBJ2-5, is KAGVTQTPRYLIKTRGQQVTLSCSPISGHRSVSWYQQTPGQGLQFLFEYFSETQRNKGNFPGRFSGRQFSNSRSEMNVSTLELGDSALYLCASSLVRTSGNQETQYFGPGTRLLVL.

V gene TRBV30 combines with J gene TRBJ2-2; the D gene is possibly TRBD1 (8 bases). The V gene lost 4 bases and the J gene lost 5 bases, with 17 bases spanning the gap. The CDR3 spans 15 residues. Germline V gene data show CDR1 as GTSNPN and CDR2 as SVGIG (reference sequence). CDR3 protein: CAWKQGGGPTGELFF. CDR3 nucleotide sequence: TGTGCCTGGAAACAGGGGGGGGGCCCGACCGGGGAGCTGTTTTTT.

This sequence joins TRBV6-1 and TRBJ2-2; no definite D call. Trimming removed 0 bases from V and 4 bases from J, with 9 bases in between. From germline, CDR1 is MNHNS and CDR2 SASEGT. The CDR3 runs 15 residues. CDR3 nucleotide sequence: TGTGCCAGCAGTGAAGCGAGAACCTTCACCGGGGAGCTGTTTTTT. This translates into CASSEARTFTGELFF.

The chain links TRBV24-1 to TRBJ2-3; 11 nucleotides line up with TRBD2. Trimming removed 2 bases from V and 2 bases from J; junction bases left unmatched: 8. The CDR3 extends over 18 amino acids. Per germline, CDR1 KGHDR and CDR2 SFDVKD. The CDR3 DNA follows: TGTGCCACCAGTGATTCATCAACTAGCGGGAGCTTCACAGATACGCAGTATTTT. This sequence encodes CATSDSSTSGSFTDTQYF.

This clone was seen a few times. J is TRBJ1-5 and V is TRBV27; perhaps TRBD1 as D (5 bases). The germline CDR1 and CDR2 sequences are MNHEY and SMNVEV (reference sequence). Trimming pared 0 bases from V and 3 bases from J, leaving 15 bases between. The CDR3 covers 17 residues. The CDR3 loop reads CASSLSGQFILNQPQHF. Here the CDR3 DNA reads TGTGCCAGCAGTTTATCCGGACAATTTATCCTCAATCAGCCCCAGCATTTT.

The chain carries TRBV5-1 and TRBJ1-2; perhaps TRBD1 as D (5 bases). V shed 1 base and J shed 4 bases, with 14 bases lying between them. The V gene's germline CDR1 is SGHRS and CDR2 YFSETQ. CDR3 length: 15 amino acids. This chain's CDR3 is CASSLPGPGGYGYTF. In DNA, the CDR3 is TGCGCCAGCAGCTTGCCAGGGCCCGGCGGCTATGGCTACACCTTC. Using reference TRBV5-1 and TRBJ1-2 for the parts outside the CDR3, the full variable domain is KAGVTQTPRYLIKTRGQQVTLSCSPISGHRSVSWYQQTPGQGLQFLFEYFSETQRNKGNFPGRFSGRQFSNSRSEMNVSTLELGDSALYLCASSLPGPGGYGYTFGSGTRLTVV.

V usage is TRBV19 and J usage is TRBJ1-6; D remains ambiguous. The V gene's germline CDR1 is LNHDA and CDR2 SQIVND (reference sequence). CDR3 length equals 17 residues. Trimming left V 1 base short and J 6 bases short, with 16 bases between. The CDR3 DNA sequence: TGTGCCAGTAGTATAGTGCGTGGACCTGGAGGTAATTCACCCCTCCACTTT. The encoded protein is CASSIVRGPGGNSPLHF.

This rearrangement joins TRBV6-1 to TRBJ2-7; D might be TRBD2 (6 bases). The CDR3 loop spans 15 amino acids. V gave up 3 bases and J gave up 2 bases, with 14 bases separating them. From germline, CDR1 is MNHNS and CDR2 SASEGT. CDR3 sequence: CASSDAGSGPYEQYF. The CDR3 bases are TGTGCCAGCAGTGACGCGGGGAGCGGGCCCTACGAGCAGTACTTC.

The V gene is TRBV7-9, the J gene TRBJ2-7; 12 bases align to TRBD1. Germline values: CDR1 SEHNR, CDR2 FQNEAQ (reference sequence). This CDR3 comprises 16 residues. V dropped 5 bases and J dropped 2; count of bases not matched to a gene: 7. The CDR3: CASSPGQGASTYEQYF. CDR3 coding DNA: TGTGCCAGCAGCCCGGGACAGGGGGCGAGTACCTACGAGCAGTACTTC.

CDR3 sequence (DNA): TGCGCCAGCAGTTCAAAAATTGACAGGGACATGAACAATGAGCAGTTCTTC. As protein: CASSSKIDRDMNNEQFF. The rearrangement links TRBV10-1 to TRBJ2-1; 7 nucleotides agree with TRBD1. The CDR3 is made up of 17 amino acids. V gave up 5 bases and J gave up 5 bases; unmatched junction bases: 15. Germline assignment: CDR1 WNHNN and CDR2 SYGVQD (reference sequence).

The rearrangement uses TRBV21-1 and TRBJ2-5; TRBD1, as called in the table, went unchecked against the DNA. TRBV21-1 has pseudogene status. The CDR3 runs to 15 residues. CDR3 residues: CASSIGQACQETQYF. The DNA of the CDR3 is TGTGCCAGCAGTATAGGACAGGCCTGCCAAGAGACCCAGTACTTC.

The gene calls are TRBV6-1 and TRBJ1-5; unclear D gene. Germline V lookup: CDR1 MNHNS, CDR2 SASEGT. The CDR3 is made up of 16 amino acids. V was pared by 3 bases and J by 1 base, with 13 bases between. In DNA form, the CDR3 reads TGTGCCAGCAGTGATTTTGAAAGAGGAAGCAATCAGCCCCAGCATTTT. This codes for CASSDFERGSNQPQHF.